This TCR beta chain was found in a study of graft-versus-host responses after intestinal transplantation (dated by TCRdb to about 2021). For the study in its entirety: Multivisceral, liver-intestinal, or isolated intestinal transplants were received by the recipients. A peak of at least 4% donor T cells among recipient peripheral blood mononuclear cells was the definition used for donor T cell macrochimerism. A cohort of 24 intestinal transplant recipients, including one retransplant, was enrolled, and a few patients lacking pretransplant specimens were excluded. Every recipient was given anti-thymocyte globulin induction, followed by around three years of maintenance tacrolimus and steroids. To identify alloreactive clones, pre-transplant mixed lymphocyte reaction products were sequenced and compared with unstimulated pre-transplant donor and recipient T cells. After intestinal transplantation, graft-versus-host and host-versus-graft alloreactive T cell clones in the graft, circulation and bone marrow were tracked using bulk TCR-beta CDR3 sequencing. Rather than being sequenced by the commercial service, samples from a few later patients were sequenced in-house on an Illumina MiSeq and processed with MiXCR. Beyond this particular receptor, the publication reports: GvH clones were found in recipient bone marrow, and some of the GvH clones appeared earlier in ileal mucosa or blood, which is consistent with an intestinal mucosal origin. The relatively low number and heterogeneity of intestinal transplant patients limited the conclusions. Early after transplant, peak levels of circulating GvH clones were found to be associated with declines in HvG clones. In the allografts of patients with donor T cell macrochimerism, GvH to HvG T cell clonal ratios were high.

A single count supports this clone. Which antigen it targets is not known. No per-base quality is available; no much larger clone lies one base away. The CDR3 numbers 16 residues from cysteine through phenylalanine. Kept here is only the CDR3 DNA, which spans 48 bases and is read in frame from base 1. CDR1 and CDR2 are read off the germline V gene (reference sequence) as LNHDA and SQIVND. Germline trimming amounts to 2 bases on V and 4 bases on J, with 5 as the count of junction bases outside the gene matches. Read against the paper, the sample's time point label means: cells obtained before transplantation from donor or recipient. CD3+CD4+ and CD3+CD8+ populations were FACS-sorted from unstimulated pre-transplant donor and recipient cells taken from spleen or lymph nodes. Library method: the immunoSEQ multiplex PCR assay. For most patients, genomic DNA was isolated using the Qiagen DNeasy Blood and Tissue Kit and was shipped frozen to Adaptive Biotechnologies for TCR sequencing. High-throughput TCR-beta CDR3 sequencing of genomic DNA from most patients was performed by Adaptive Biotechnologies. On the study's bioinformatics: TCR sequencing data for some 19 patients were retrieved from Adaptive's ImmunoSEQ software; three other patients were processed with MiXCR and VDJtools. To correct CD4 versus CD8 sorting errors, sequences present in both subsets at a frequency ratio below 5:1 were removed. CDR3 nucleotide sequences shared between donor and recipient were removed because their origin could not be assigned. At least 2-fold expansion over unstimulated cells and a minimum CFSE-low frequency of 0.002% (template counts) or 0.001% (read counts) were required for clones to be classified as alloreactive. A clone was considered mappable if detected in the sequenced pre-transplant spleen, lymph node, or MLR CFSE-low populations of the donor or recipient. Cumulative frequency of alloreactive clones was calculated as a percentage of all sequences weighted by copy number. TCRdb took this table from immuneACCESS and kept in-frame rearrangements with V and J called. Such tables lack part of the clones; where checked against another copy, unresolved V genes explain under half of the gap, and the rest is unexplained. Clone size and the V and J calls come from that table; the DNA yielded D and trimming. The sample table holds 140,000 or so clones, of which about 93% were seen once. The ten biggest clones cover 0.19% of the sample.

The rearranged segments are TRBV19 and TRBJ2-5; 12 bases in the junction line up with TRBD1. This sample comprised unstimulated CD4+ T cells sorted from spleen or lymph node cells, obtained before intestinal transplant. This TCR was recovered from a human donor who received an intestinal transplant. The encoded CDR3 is CASSIPGQGAGETQYF. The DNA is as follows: TGTGCCAGTAGTATACCGGGACAGGGGGCCGGAGAGACCCAGTACTTC.